This is a list of T cell receptor beta chains from one sample in a study of T-cell memory formation after mild COVID-19. TCRdb called the 5' RACE reads again in MiXCR, with one record for every CDR3 protein. The sample records just over 400,000 distinct CDR3 sequences, more than 20% being singletons. The sample taken for sequencing was PBMCs or a T cell subset sorted from them (not recorded which). These receptors all stem from an adult woman who had mild COVID-19 (a few samples of this study predate the infection). Cell type and time point are not known. CDR3s include the opening cysteine and the closing phenylalanine or tryptophan. The D gene is left open where the match is weak. For some rows the clone size is stated as once, few or many, or as a class when expanded; others skip it.

clone_size	j_call	d_call	v_call	cdr3_nt	cdr3_aa
-	TRBJ2-1	-	TRBV23-1	TGCGCCAGCAGAGGCCACAGCTCCTACAATGAGCAGTTCTTC	CASRGHSSYNEQFF
few	TRBJ1-4	-	TRBV2	TGTGCCAGCTACCGGGGGTCCAGAGTTGAAAAACTGTTTTTT	CASYRGSRVEKLFF
-	TRBJ2-1	-	TRBV3-1	TGTGCCAGCAGCCAAGATCATGAGGGGTACAATGAGCAGTTCTTC	CASSQDHEGYNEQFF
-	TRBJ1-5	-	TRBV28	TGTGCCAGCAGTTTACTTTCTGGGCGCGGTAGCAATCAGCCCCAGCATTTT	CASSLLSGRGSNQPQHF
-	TRBJ2-7	-	TRBV5-1	TGCGCCAGCAGCTCGCGAGGGGACGGACCTCTTTCCTACGAGCAGTACTTC	CASSSRGDGPLSYEQYF
-	TRBJ2-7	TRBD2	TRBV20-1	TGCAGTGCTAGAGGAGCTAGCGGGAGAGCCTACGAGCAGTACTTC	CSARGASGRAYEQYF
few	TRBJ1-4	-	TRBV7-9	TGTGCCAGCAGCCAGAACTTGGACGGCGAAAAACTGTTTTTT	CASSQNLDGEKLFF
few	TRBJ2-1	TRBD2	TRBV11-2	TGTGCCAGCAGCTTCTGGCCGTTAGCGGGAGAAAATGAGCAGTTCTTC	CASSFWPLAGENEQFF
few	TRBJ2-7	-	TRBV7-9	TGTGCCAGCAGCTTACCCCCTAACGAGCAGTACTTC	CASSLPPNEQYF
few	TRBJ1-5	-	TRBV10-3	TGTGCCATCAGGAAACGGGACGAGGGTCAGCCCCAGCATTTT	CAIRKRDEGQPQHF
many	TRBJ2-2	-	TRBV29-1	TGCAGCGTCCGGCGTGGGGACTCCGAATCCCCCACCGGGGAGCTGTTTTTT	CSVRRGDSESPTGELFF
many	TRBJ2-2	-	TRBV5-1	TGCGCCAGCAGACCACTAAACACCGGGGAGCTGTTTTTT	CASRPLNTGELFF
-	TRBJ1-3	-	TRBV3-1	TGTGCCAGCAGCCATGGTGGACGGAGCTCTGGAAACACCATATATTTT	CASSHGGRSSGNTIYF
-	TRBJ2-7	TRBD1	TRBV6-5	TGTGCCAGCAGTGGGGTCCCCGGGACAGGGAGTTACGAGCAGTACTTC	CASSGVPGTGSYEQYF
-	TRBJ2-5	TRBD1	TRBV5-1	TGCGCCAGCAGCTTGTCCCCGGGACAGGGGGTGGAGACCCAGTACTTC	CASSLSPGQGVETQYF
many	TRBJ2-1	-	TRBV7-2	TGTGCCAGCAGCTTAAGGGGGAGACTAGTTTTTGACTACAATGAGCAGTTCTTC	CASSLRGRLVFDYNEQFF
-	TRBJ2-5	-	TRBV7-6	TGTGCCAGCAGCTCCGTCGGGGGGCCGGAGACCCAGTACTTC	CASSSVGGPETQYF
many	TRBJ2-7	-	TRBV5-1	TGCGCCAGCAGCTTGGGCCACGAGCAGTACTTC	CASSLGHEQYF